Given below is one T cell receptor (beta chain) in context. Researchers took RNA transcripts and amplified the TCR beta CDR3 regions from them. In the first-round RT-PCR of the TCR CDR3, the HTBI primer set was used. TCRdb used MiXCR to reprocess the multiplex PCR reads, holding one entry per CDR3 protein. Of around 620,000 distinct CDR3 sequences listed, around 15% are singletons. This sample was included in a study of T cells in Graves' hyperthyroidism and ophthalmopathy. Background on the study: It was at initial diagnosis, before any treatment, that peripheral blood was collected.

The V segment lost 5 bases and the J segment 0 bases; nucleotides outside the gene matches: 12. Germline V gene sequence: CDR1 SGHAT, CDR2 FQNNGV. CDR3 length equals 17 residues. This receptor was taken from a woman under 40 with Graves' hyperthyroidism. Sequencing was performed on blood. The V and J genes are TRBV11-2 and TRBJ1-1; TRBD1 matches at 7 bases. CDR3 bases: TGTGCCAGCAGCGCCTATCTCCGGGACAGATTGAACACTGAAGCTTTCTTT. This encodes CASSAYLRDRLNTEAFF.